The 26 T cell receptor beta chains below come from one sample, sequenced in a study of blood T cell repertoires in COVID-19. Profiling relied on immunoSEQ multiplex PCR, and the TCRdb table lists in-frame clones only, not all of them. The table has under 300,000 clones, 88% seen once; the top ten hold roughly 2%. Sequenced sample: peripheral blood. Receptor source: a woman in her thirties or forties who had recovered from COVID-19.

V and J are TRBV10-3 and TRBJ1-2; 10 nucleotides line up with TRBD1. The CDR3 covers 18 residues. CDR1 is ENHRY, CDR2 SYGVKD, per germline. Trimming at V came to 6 bases and at J to 0 bases, leaving 13 bases not matched to a gene. This CDR3 reads CAISPNTGQGTPNYGYTF. CDR3 nucleotides: TGTGCCATCAGCCCTAATACGGGACAGGGGACCCCTAACTATGGCTACACCTTC.

This rearrangement joins TRBV19 to TRBJ2-2, with D hard to call. The CDR3 has 12 residues. Germline loops: CDR1 LNHDA, CDR2 SQIVND (reference sequence). Trimming stripped 7 bases from V and 4 bases from J, with 7 bases between. CDR3 nucleotides: TGTGCCAGTAACTACGGCACCGGGGAGCTGTTTTTT. Amino acids: CASNYGTGELFF.

The chain employs TRBV24-1 and TRBJ2-5; 13 positions agree with TRBD2. CDR1 is KGHDR and CDR2 is SFDVKD in the germline V gene. The CDR3 is made up of 16 amino acids. Trimming took 4 bases from V and 5 from J; bases not matched to a gene: 6. The CDR3 DNA is TGTGCCACCAGTGACCCGGGACTAGCGGGGCACGAGACCCAGTACTTC. This translates into CATSDPGLAGHETQYF.

The genes are TRBV9 and TRBJ1-3; no definite D call. The CDR3 totals 12 residues. The V gene lost 4 bases and the J gene lost 9 bases, with 11 bases spanning the gap. Per the germline V gene, CDR1 is SGDLS and CDR2 is YYNGEE. CDR3 sequence (DNA): TGTGCCAGCAGCCCACGACTCGTCACCATATATTTT. Its translation: CASSPRLVTIYF.

The chain carries TRBV18 and TRBJ1-4; D uncertain. The CDR3 is 14 amino acids. The V gene lost 2 bases and the J gene lost 4 bases, with 8 bases spanning the gap. Germline V gene sequence: CDR1 KGHSH, CDR2 LQKENI. Here the CDR3 reads CASSPNSYNEKLFF. The CDR3 DNA follows: TGTGCCAGCTCACCAAACAGCTATAATGAAAAACTGTTTTTT.

The chain recombines TRBV7-9 with TRBJ1-4, with TRBD1 matching over 7 bases. V dropped 5 bases and J dropped 2; count of bases not matched to a gene: 8. The germline gives CDR1 SEHNR, CDR2 FQNEAQ (reference sequence). The CDR3 extends over 16 amino acids. The CDR3 reads CASSPGGGFTNEKLFF. CDR3 in DNA: TGTGCCAGCAGCCCCGGAGGGGGCTTTACTAATGAAAAACTGTTTTTT.

This clone was observed once. CDR3 protein: CATSMGTVTDTQYF. In nucleotides, the CDR3 is TGTGCCACCAGCATGGGGACAGTCACAGATACGCAGTATTTT. The chain carries TRBV15 and TRBJ2-3; 7 bases fit TRBD1. This CDR3 contains 14 residues. Germline V gene data show CDR1 as LNHNV and CDR2 as YYDKDF (reference sequence). Unmatched junction bases numbered 3, after V lost 4 bases and J lost 2 bases.

The gene calls are TRBV9 and TRBJ1-5; TRBD1 matches at 10 bases. With 4 bases clipped from V and 8 bases from J, the junction kept 12 bases outside the gene matches. The CDR3 is 16 residues long. Looked up from germline, CDR1 is SGDLS and CDR2 is YYNGEE. CDR3 in DNA: TGTGCCAGCAGCTCCGGGACAGGGGTCGGGTTGGAGCCCCAGCATTTT. Its protein product is CASSSGTGVGLEPQHF.

The rearrangement links TRBV5-4 to TRBJ1-3; 9 bases agree with TRBD1. This CDR3 has 16 amino acids. CDR1 and CDR2 (germline): SGHNT, YYREEE (reference sequence). V dropped 0 bases and J dropped 1; count of bases not matched to a gene: 2. CDR3 in DNA: TGTGCCAGCAGCTTGGCGGGACAGGGTTCTGGAAACACCATATATTTT. Translated: CASSLAGQGSGNTIYF.

This chain links TRBV28 with TRBJ2-3; 9 nucleotides agree with TRBD1. V lost 5 bases to trimming and J lost 2 bases; unmatched junction nucleotides: 17. Germline V gene data show CDR1 as MDHEN and CDR2 as SYDVKM. The length of the CDR3 is 19 residues. The CDR3 sequence is CASSPYRGRGGATTDTQYF. CDR3 sequence (DNA): TGTGCCAGCAGTCCATACAGGGGGCGCGGCGGGGCAACCACAGATACGCAGTATTTT.

The chain employs TRBV7-3 and TRBJ2-1, with 9 positions matching TRBD2. The CDR3 loop spans 15 amino acids. The junction had 7 bases not matched to a gene; V was cut back by 3 bases and J by 7 bases. Germline CDR1 reads SGHTA; CDR2 reads FQGTGA. The CDR3 DNA is TGTGCCAGCAGCTTCTCTAGCGGGGCAGGTAATGAGCAGTTCTTC. Protein: CASSFSSGAGNEQFF.

This chain joins TRBV7-2 and TRBJ2-7; the match to TRBD2 covers 12 bases. From germline, CDR1 is SGHTA and CDR2 FQGNSA. The CDR3 loop spans 15 amino acids. Trimming at V came to 5 bases and at J to 3 bases, leaving 5 bases not matched to a gene. The CDR3, as DNA: TGTGCCAGCAGCAAACCGACTAGCGGGAGCTACGAGCAGTACTTC. This codes for CASSKPTSGSYEQYF.

This chain connects TRBV5-4 to TRBJ2-7; D is ambiguous. This CDR3 is built from 14 residues. Germline CDR1 is SGHNT and CDR2 is YYREEE (reference sequence). The ends were cut back, 5 bases at V and 0 bases at J, with 12 bases in the middle. For the CDR3, the DNA is TGTGCCAGCAGTCCGGAGTCATCCTCCTACGAGCAGTACTTC. Its protein product is CASSPESSSYEQYF.

This clone was observed a single time. The rearrangement links TRBV20-1 to TRBJ2-1; 11 bases fit TRBD2. The germline V gene has CDR1 DFQATT and CDR2 SNEGSKA (reference sequence). V trimming: 3 bases; J trimming: 9 bases; junction bases outside the gene matches: 7. CDR3 size: 14 residues. This CDR3 is CSASSGRALGEQFF. CDR3 in DNA: TGCAGTGCTAGTAGCGGGAGGGCCCTAGGTGAGCAGTTCTTC.

A note on this clone: The sample carries other DNA sequences with the same CDR3. CDR3 bases: TGTGCCAGTAGTATAACTAGCGGGAGCTCCTACGAGCAGTACTTC. It encodes CASSITSGSSYEQYF. The chain employs TRBV19 and TRBJ2-7, with TRBD2 identical over 11 bases. The CDR3 is 15 residues long. The J segment lost 0 bases and the V segment lost 2 bases, leaving 0 bases of the junction unmatched. The germline V gene encodes CDR1 LNHDA and CDR2 SQIVND (reference sequence).

The chain joins TRBV6-2 or TRBV6-3 to TRBJ2-1; tentative D call: TRBD1 (7 bases). The germline V gene encodes CDR1 MNHEY and CDR2 SVGEGT. The CDR3 has 15 amino acids. V was pared by 5 bases and J by 8 bases, with 19 bases between. CDR3 sequence: CASSKGAGMVDEQFF. The CDR3 bases are TGTGCCAGCAGTAAGGGGGCGGGAATGGTCGATGAGCAGTTCTTC.

V gene TRBV4-3 combines with J gene TRBJ2-1, with D hard to call. CDR1 and CDR2 (germline): LGHNA, YSLEER. The CDR3 spans 15 residues. The V end was cut by 4 bases, the J end by 0 bases, with 10 bases between. The CDR3 DNA sequence: TGCGCCAGCAGCCCCTCCAGCGCCTCCTACAATGAGCAGTTCTTC. This gives the protein CASSPSSASYNEQFF.

This clone was counted only a few times. This chain links TRBV5-5 with TRBJ2-5; 8 bases are shared with TRBD1. V lost 0 bases and J lost 4; bases outside the gene matches: 5. This CDR3 comprises 15 residues. Germline CDR1 and CDR2: SGHKS and YYEKEE (reference sequence). CDR3 sequence reads: CASSLDPGGRETQYF. The CDR3 DNA is TGTGCCAGCAGCTTGGACCCAGGGGGCAGAGAGACCCAGTACTTC.

A single count supports this clone. The V gene is TRBV18, the J gene TRBJ2-5; D is unclear. The CDR3 spans 14 residues. The germline CDR1 and CDR2 sequences are KGHSH and LQKENI. The V end lost 2 bases, the J end lost 5 bases, and 12 bases lay between the germline ends. CDR3 amino acids: CASSPVTLRETQYF. The CDR3 nucleotides are TGTGCCAGCTCACCAGTTACCCTCCGGGAGACCCAGTACTTC.

Regarding this clone: Other DNA sequences from this sample encode an identical CDR3 as well. The chain is built from TRBV3-1 (or the pseudogene TRBV3-2) and TRBJ2-7; tentatively, D is TRBD1 (5 bases). Germline CDR1 and CDR2: LGHDT and YNNKEL (reference sequence). The CDR3 is 14 residues long. V lost 1 base, J lost 3 bases, and 10 bases lay in between. CDR3 amino acids: CASSQGQGGYEQYF. CDR3 coding DNA: TGTGCCAGCAGCCAAGGGCAGGGTGGCTACGAGCAGTACTTC.

This chain joins TRBV30 and TRBJ1-1; weak D call: TRBD1 (6 bases). V lost 6 bases and J lost 0, with 11 bases in between. CDR3 length: 13 amino acids. Germline V CDR1 and CDR2: GTSNPN, SVGIG (reference sequence). CDR3 region: CACSRGVNTEAFF. The DNA of the CDR3 is TGTGCCTGCTCCAGGGGTGTGAACACTGAAGCTTTCTTT.

The genes are TRBV30 and TRBJ2-2, with 10 positions matching TRBD1. Germline V gives CDR1 GTSNPN, CDR2 SVGIG (reference sequence). V was pared by 1 base and J by 8 bases, with 4 bases of the junction left unmatched. The CDR3 extends over 14 amino acids. CDR3 amino acids: CAWSADRGKGELFF. CDR3 sequence (DNA): TGTGCCTGGAGTGCGGACAGGGGGAAGGGGGAGCTGTTTTTT.

This chain joins TRBV5-5 and TRBJ1-5, with 8 bases aligning to TRBD1. V dropped 0 bases and J dropped 3; count of bases not matched to a gene: 5. Germline assignment: CDR1 SGHKS and CDR2 YYEKEE (reference sequence). CDR3 length equals 16 residues. In DNA form, the CDR3 reads TGTGCCAGCAGCTTGGACGGACAGGGCGACAATCAGCCCCAGCATTTT. Its protein product is CASSLDGQGDNQPQHF.

The genes are TRBV28 and TRBJ2-3; tentatively, D is TRBD2 (5 bases). V lost 6 bases to trimming and J lost 8 bases, with 9 bases between them. Germline CDR1 reads MDHEN; CDR2 reads SYDVKM. CDR3 size: 11 residues. This CDR3 is CASSRTGTQYF. Written as DNA, the CDR3 is TGTGCCAGCAGCCGGACTGGTACGCAGTATTTT.

This chain joins TRBV5-1 and TRBJ2-7; D perhaps matches TRBD1 (6 bases). Trimming removed 4 bases from V and 2 bases from J, with 16 bases in between. The CDR3 contains 15 residues. Per germline, CDR1 SGHRS and CDR2 YFSETQ. DNA for the CDR3: TGCGCCAGCAGCCTGAGCCCGGACAGTACCTACGAGCAGTACTTC. This sequence encodes CASSLSPDSTYEQYF.

The V call is TRBV4-3, the J call TRBJ1-4; D is uncertain. Germline V gives CDR1 LGHNA, CDR2 YSLEER. V shed 0 bases and J shed 8 bases, with 13 bases lying between them. The CDR3 has 15 residues. The CDR3 loop reads CASSQERRVYEKLFF. The CDR3 DNA is TGCGCCAGCAGCCAAGAGAGGAGGGTTTACGAAAAACTGTTTTTT.